The entry below gives a single T cell receptor (beta chain) sequence along with its context. The data are from a study of beta chain features in type 1 diabetes. Every bit of the isolated RNA underwent reverse transcription, so sequencing read expressed TCRB transcripts. Profiled with immunoSEQ multiplex PCR; TCRdb holds only in-frame clones, not every one. The sample lists over 150,000 clones; roughly an eighth were seen once. The CDR3 totals 14 residues. J lost 4 bases, V lost 7 bases, and 6 bases had no gene match. Germline assignment: CDR1 SGHAT and CDR2 FQNNGV. The clonotype was recovered from a woman between 18 and 30 years old in good health. The chain combines TRBV11-2 with TRBJ2-1; 8 positions agree with TRBD2. What was sequenced was central memory CD4+ T cells from blood. CDR3 in amino acids: CASTMAGGYNEQFF. CDR3 coding DNA: TGTGCCAGCACAATGGCGGGAGGTTACAATGAGCAGTTCTTC.